This T cell receptor (beta chain) stems from a study of regulatory T cells in long-lasting Graves disease (dated by TCRdb to the early 2020s). About the study as a whole: Persistent Graves' disease was defined as antithyroid drug treatment for over 5 years with persistently positive TSH receptor autoantibodies. This study used TCR sequencing and RNA sequencing of peripheral blood to compare persistent Graves' disease patients against newly diagnosed Graves' disease patients. The study was registered as a clinical trial and conducted in China. A total of about 33 samples underwent TCR sequencing, from roughly 13 patients with persistent Graves' disease and 20 patients with newly diagnosed Graves' disease. On average, persistent Graves' disease patients in the clinical cohort had been on antithyroid drugs for approximately 10 years. Study-wide conclusions, independent of this receptor: Compared with newly diagnosed patients, persistent Graves' disease patients had lower TCR Shannon entropy and fewer highly expanded clones, which suggests clonal expansion. A larger number of public clonotypes was shared among persistent patients (fewer than 3,000) than among newly diagnosed patients (approximately 1,000). Only peripheral blood was studied, because thyroid tissue, the primary lesion, was inaccessible. Sequencing and analysis were restricted to the TCR beta chain. As a limitation, the authors acknowledged that the small sample size may reduce accuracy.

Read against the paper, the sample's time point label means: persistent/refractory GD, antithyroid drugs over 5 years with positive TRAb. For both TCR sequencing and RNA sequencing, RNA was extracted from PBMCs using TRIzol. Graves' disease was diagnosed according to American Thyroid Association guidelines. Recruitment of patients was carried out at an endocrinology department in Xi'an, China. Each patient gave around 9 milliliters of peripheral blood, collected in an EDTA anticoagulant tube. Ficoll Paque Plus density gradient separation was used to isolate PBMCs, and no further T cell sorting was done. An Agilent 2100 Bioanalyzer and agarose gel were used to check RNA quality, and a NanoDrop 2000 was used to measure RNA concentration. Concerning this clonotype itself: Its specific antigen is unknown. Base-call qualities are not available, and no considerably larger clone is one nucleotide away.

The library was made by multiplex PCR. Reads for this sample came from an Illumina HiSeq 4000. iRepertoire HTBI primers and Arm-PCR amplification of CDR3 regions were used to construct TCR beta libraries. Gel purification was performed on PCR products prior to sequencing. The study's processing was this. Gene usage analysis of CDR3 amino acid clonotypes used the 62 TRBV and approximately 13 TRBJ segments found across samples. COPE and FqMerger were used to merge filtered high-quality paired reads into contigs. BLAST was used to align contigs to IMGT TRBV, TRBD and TRBJ reference genes, and CDR3 was defined according to IMGT. Any clonotype with a frequency above 0.1% was counted as a highly expanded clone. Shannon entropy served as the measure of repertoire diversity, while the Gini coefficient captured V-J evenness. A clonotype found in more than one individual was treated as public. TCRdb reprocessing: public reads trimmed at Q25 with fastp, clones called with MiXCR, in-frame beta chains kept. Rows with a matching CDR3 protein are joined into one entry that keeps the most common DNA and genes. TCRdb's processing, not the authors' own work, is the source of the V and J calls. The sample yields hundreds of thousands of distinct CDR3 sequences; around a fifth were counted once. The top ten hold less than 15% of the sample.

The clonotype comes from a female donor with Graves disease. The sequencing here drew on peripheral blood mononuclear cells (PBMCs), taken when the disease was refractory, from a patient treated with antithyroid drugs.

The bases read TGTGCCAGCAGGGCCTCTCTCTCTGGAAACACCATATATTTT. It encodes CASRASLSGNTIYF. In this chain, TRBV25-1 is recombined with TRBJ1-3; no D gene can be assigned with confidence. V was cut back by 6 bases and J by 0 bases, leaving a gap of 9 bases between them. From a lookup of the germline V gene, CDR1 and CDR2 are MGHDK and SYGVNS. The CDR3 starts with the cysteine, ends with the phenylalanine, and has 14 residues. Just CDR3 DNA is preserved here, 42 bases in frame from base 1.